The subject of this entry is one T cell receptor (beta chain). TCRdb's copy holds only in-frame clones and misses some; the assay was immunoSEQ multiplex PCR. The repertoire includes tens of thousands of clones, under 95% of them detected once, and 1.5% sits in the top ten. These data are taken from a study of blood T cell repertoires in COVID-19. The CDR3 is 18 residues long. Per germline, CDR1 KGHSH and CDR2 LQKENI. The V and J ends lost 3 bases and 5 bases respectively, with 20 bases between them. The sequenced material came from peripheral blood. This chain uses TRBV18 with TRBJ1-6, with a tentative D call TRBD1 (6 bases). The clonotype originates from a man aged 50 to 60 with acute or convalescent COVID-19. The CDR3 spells CASSPSLPGGHNNSPLHF. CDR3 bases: TGTGCCAGCTCACCGTCCCTCCCTGGGGGACATAATAATTCACCCCTCCACTTT.